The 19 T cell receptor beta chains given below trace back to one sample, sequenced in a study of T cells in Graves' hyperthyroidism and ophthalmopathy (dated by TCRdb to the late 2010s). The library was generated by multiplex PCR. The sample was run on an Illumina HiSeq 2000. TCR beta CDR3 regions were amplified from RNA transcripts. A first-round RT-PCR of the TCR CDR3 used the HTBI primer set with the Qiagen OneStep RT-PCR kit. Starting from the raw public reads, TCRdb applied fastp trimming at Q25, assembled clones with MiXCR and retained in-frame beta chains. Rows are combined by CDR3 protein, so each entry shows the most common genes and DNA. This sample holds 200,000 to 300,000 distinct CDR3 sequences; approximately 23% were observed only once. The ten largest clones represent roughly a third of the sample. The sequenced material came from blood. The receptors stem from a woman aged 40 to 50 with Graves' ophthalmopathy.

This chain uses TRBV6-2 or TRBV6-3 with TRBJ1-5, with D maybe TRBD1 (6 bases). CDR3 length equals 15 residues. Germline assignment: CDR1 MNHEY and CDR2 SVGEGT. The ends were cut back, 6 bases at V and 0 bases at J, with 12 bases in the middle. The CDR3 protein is CASRLGQHSNQPQHF. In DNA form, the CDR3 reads TGTGCCAGCAGATTGGGACAACATAGCAATCAGCCCCAGCATTTT.

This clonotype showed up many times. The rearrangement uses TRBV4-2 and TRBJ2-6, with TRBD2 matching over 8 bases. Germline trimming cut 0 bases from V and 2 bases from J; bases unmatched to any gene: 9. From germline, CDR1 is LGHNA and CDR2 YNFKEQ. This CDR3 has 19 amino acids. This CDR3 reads CASSQDSLGGAPGANVLTF. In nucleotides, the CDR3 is TGTGCCAGCAGCCAAGATTCGCTCGGGGGGGCCCCTGGGGCCAACGTCCTGACTTTC.

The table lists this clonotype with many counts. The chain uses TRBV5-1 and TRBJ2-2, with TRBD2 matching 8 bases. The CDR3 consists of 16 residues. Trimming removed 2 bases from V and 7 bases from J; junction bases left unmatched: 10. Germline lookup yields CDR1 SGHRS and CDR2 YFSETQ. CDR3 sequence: CASSLTGTSFIGELFF. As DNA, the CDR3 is TGCGCCAGCAGCTTAACCGGGACTAGTTTTATCGGGGAGCTGTTTTTT.

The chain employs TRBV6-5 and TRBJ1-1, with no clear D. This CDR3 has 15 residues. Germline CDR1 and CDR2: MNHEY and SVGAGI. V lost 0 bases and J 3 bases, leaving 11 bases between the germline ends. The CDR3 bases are TGTGCCAGCAGTTACTCGCTCGTGGCAGACACTGAAGCTTTCTTT. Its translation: CASSYSLVADTEAFF.

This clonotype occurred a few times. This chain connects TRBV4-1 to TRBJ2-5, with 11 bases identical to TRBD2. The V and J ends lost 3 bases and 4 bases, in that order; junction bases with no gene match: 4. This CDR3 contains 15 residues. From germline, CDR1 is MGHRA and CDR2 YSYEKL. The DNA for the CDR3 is TGCGCCAGCAGCCATTTAGCGGGAGGGGGAGAGACCCAGTACTTC. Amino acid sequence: CASSHLAGGGETQYF.

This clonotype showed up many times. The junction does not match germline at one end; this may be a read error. CDR3 loop: CASSGIGRGDEQCF. CDR3 nucleotides: TGTGCCAGCAGTGGTATCGGGAGGGGGGACGAGCAGTGCTTC. J is TRBJ2-7 and V is TRBV28; TRBD2 matches at 8 bases. The CDR3 is made up of 14 amino acids. Germline CDR1 reads MDHEN; CDR2 reads SYDVKM. Variable domain in full (rest from reference TRBV28 and TRBJ2-7): DVKVTQSSRYLVKRTGEKVFLECVQDMDHENMFWYRQDPGLGLRLIYFSYDVKMKEKGDIPEGYSVSREKKERFSLILESASTNQTSMYLCASSGIGRGDEQCFGPGTRLTVT.

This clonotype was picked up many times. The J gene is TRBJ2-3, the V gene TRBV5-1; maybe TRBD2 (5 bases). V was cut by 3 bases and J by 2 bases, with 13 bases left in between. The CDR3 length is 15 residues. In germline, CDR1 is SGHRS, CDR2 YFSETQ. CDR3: CASSSDGDYTDTQYF. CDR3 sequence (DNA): TGCGCCAGCAGCTCGGACGGGGATTACACAGATACGCAGTATTTT. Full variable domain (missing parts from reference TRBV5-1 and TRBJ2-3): KAGVTQTPRYLIKTRGQQVTLSCSPISGHRSVSWYQQTPGQGLQFLFEYFSETQRNKGNFPGRFSGRQFSNSRSEMNVSTLELGDSALYLCASSSDGDYTDTQYFGPGTRLTVL.

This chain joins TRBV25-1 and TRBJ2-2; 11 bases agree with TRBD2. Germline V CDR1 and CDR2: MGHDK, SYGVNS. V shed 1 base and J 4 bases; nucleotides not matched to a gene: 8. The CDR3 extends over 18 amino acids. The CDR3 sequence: CASSEFSGRALGTGELFF. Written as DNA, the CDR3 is TGTGCCAGCAGTGAATTTAGCGGGAGGGCCCTCGGCACCGGGGAGCTGTTTTTT.

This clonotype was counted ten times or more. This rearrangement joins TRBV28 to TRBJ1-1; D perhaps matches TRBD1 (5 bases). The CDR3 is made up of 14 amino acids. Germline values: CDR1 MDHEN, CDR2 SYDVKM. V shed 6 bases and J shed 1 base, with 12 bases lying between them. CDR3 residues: CASSPLDRNTEAFF. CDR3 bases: TGTGCCAGCAGCCCTCTAGACAGGAACACTGAAGCTTTCTTT.

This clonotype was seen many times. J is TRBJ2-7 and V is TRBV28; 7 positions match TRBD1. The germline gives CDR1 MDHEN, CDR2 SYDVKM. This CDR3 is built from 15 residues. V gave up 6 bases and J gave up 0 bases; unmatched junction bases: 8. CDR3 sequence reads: CASSLIRDSSYEQYF. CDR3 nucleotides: TGTGCCAGCAGCCTAATCCGGGACAGCTCCTACGAGCAGTACTTC.

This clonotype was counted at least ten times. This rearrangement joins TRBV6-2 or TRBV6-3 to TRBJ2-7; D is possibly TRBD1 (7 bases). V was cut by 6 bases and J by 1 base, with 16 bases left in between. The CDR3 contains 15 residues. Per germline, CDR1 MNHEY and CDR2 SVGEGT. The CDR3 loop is CASRLRGTASYEQYF. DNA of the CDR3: TGTGCCAGCAGGTTGCGCGGGACAGCATCCTACGAGCAGTACTTC.

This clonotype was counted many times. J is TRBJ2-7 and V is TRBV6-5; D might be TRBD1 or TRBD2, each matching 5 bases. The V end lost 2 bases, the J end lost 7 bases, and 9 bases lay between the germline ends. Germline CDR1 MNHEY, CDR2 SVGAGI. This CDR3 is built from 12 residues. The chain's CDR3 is CASSYAWGEQYF. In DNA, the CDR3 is TGTGCCAGCAGTTACGCCTGGGGGGAGCAGTACTTC.

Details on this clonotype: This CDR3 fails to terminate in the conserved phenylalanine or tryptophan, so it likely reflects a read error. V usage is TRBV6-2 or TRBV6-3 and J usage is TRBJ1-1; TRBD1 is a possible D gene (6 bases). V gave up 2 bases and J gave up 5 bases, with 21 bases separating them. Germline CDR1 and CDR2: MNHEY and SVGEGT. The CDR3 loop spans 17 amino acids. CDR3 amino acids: CASSYVARGRGGTEAFL. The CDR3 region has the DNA TGTGCCAGCAGTTACGTGGCGAGGGGCAGGGGAGGTACTGAAGCTTTCCTT.

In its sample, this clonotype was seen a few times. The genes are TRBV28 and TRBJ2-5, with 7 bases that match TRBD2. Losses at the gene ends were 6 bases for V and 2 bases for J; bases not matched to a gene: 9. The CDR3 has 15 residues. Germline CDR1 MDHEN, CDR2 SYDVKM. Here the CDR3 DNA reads TGTGCCAGCAGGGTTGGGGGGGACCCTCAAGAGACCCAGTACTTC. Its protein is CASRVGGDPQETQYF.

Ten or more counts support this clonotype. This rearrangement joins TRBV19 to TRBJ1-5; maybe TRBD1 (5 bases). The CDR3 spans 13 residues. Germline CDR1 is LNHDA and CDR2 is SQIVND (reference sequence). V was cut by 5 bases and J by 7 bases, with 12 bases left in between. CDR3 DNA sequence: TGTGCCAGTAGTTCCATTGGGGGACAGCCCCAGCATTTT. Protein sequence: CASSSIGGQPQHF.

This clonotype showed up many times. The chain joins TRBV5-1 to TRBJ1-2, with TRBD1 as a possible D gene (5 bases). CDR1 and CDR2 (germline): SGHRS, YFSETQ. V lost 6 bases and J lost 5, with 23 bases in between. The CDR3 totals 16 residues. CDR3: CASKPLSGTVRYGYTF. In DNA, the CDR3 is TGCGCCAGCAAACCCCTCTCCGGGACGGTGCGGTATGGCTACACCTTC.

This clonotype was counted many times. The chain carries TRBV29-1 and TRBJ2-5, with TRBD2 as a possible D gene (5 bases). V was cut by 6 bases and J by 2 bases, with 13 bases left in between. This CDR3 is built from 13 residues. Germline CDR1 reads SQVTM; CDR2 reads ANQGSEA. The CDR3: CSVWGDEQETQYF. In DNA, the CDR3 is TGCAGCGTATGGGGAGACGAGCAAGAGACCCAGTACTTC.

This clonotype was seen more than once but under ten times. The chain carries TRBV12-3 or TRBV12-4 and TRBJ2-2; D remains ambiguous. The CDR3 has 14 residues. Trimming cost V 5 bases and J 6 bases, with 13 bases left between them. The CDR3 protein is CASSLIWGPGELFF. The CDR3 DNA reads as TGTGCCAGCAGTCTGATCTGGGGTCCCGGGGAGCTGTTTTTT.

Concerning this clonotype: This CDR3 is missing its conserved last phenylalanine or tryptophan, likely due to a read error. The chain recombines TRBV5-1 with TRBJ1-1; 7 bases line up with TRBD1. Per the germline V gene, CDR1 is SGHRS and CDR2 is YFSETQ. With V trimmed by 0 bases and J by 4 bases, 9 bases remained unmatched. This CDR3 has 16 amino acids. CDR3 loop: CASSLVRGRRTTEAFL. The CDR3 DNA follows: TGCGCCAGCAGCTTGGTTAGGGGGCGTAGGACCACTGAAGCTTTCCTT.